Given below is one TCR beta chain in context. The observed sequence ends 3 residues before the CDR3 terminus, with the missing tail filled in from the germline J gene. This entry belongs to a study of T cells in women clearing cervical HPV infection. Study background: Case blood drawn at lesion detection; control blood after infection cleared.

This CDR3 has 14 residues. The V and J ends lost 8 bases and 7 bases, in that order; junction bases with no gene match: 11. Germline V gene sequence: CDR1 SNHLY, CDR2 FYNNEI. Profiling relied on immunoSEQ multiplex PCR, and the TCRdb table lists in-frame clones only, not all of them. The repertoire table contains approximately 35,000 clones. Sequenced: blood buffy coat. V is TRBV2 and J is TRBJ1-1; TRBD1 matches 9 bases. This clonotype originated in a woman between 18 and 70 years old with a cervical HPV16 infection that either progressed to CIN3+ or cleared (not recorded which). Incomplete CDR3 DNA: TGTGCCAGCCGTCCGGGACAGGGAAGGTATGAA. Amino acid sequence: CASRPGQGRYE. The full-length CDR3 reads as CASRPGQGRYEAFF. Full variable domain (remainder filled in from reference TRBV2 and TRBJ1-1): EPEVTQTPSHQVTQMGQEVILRCVPISNHLYFYWYRQILGQKVEFLVSFYNNEISEKSEIFDDQFSVERPDGSNFTLKIRSTKLEDSAMYFCASRPGQGRYEAFFGQGTRLTVV.